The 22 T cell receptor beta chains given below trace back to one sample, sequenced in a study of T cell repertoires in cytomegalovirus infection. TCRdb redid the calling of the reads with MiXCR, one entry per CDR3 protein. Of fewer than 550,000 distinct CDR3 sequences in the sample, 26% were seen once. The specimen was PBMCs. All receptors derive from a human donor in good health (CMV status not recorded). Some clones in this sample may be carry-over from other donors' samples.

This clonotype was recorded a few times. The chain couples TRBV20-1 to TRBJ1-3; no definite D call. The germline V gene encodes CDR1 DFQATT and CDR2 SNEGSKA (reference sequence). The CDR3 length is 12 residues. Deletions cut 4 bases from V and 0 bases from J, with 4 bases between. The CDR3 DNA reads TGCAGTGCTAAAGGCTCTGGAAACACCATATATTTT. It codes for CSAKGSGNTIYF.

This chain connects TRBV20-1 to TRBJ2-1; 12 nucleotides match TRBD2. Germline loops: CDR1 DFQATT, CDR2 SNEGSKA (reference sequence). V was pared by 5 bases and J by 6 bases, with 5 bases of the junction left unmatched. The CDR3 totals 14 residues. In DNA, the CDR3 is TGCAGTGCTCCACGACTAGCGGGAGTCAATGAGCAGTTCTTC. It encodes CSAPRLAGVNEQFF.

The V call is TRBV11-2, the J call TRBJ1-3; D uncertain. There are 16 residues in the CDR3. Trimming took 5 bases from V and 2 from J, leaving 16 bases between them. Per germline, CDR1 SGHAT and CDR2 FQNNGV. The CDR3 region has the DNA TGTGCCAGCAGCCCCAGTCTCCTCCTGACTGGAAACACCATATATTTT. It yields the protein CASSPSLLLTGNTIYF.

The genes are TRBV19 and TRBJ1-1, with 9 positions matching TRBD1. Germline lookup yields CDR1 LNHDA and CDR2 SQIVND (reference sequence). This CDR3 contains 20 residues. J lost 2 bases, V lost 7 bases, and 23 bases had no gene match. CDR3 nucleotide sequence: TGTGCCAGTACCCCTTGGGAAATATTCGGGACAGGGTCGTTCAACACTGAAGCTTTCTTT. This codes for CASTPWEIFGTGSFNTEAFF.

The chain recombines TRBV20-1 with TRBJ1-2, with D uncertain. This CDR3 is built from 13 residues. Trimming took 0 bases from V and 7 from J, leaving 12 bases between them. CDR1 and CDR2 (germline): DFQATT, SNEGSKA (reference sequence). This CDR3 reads CSARDPGSGGYTF. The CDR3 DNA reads TGCAGTGCTAGAGATCCTGGGTCTGGTGGCTACACCTTC.

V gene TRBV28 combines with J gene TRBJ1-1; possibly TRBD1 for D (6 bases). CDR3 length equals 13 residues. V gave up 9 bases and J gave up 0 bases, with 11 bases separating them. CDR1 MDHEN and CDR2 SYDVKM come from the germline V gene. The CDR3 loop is CASMSGVNTEAFF. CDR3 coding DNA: TGTGCCAGTATGTCAGGGGTGAACACTGAAGCTTTCTTT.

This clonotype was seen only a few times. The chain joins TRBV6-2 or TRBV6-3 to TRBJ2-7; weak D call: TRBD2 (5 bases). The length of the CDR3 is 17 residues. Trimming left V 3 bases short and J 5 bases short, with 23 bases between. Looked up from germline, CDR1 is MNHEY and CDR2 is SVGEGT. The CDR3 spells CASSYQQADTWRNEQYF. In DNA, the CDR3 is TGTGCCAGCAGTTATCAGCAGGCGGATACCTGGAGGAACGAGCAGTACTTC.

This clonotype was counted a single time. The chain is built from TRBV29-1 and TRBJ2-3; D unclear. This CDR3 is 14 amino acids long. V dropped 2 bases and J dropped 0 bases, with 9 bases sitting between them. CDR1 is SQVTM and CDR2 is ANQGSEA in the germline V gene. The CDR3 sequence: CSVEIRNSTDTQYF. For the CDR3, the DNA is TGCAGCGTTGAAATTAGAAACAGCACAGATACGCAGTATTTT.

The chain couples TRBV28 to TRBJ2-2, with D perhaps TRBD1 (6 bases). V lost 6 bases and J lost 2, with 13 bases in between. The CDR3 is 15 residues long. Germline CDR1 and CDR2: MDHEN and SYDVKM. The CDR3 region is CASRLSQGNTGELFF. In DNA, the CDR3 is TGTGCCAGCAGGCTCTCACAGGGTAACACCGGGGAGCTGTTTTTT. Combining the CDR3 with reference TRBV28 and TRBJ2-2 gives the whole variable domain DVKVTQSSRYLVKRTGEKVFLECVQDMDHENMFWYRQDPGLGLRLIYFSYDVKMKEKGDIPEGYSVSREKKERFSLILESASTNQTSMYLCASRLSQGNTGELFFGEGSRLTVL.

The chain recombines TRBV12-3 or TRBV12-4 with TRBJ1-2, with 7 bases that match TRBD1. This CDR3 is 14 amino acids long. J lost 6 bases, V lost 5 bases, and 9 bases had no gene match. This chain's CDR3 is CASSTHRGRDGYTF. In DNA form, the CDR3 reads TGTGCCAGCAGTACTCACAGGGGTCGGGATGGCTACACCTTC.

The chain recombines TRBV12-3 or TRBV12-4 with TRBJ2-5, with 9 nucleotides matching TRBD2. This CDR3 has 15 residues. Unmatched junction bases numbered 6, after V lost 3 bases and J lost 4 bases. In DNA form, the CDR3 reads TGTGCCAGCAGTTTGGCGGGAGGGACCCCAGAGACCCAGTACTTC. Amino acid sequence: CASSLAGGTPETQYF.

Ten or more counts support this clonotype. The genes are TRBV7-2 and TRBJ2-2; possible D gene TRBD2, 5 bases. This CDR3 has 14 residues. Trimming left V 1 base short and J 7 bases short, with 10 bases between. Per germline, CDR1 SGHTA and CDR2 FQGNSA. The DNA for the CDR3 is TGTGCCAGCAGCTTAGTAGAGGGTAGCGGGGAGCTGTTTTTT. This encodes CASSLVEGSGELFF.

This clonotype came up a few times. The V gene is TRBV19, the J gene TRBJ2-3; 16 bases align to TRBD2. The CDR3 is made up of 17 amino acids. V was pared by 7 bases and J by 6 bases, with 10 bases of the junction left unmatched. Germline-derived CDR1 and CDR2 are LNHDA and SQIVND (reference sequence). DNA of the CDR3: TGTGCCAGTACCCCCAGATCGGGACTAGCGGGAGGGGATACGCAGTATTTT. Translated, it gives CASTPRSGLAGGDTQYF.

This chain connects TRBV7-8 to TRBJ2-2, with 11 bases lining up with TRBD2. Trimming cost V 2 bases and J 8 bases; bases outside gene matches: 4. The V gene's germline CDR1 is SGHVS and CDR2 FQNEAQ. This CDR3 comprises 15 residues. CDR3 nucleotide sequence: TGTGCCAGCAGCTTACGACTAGCGGGAATGGGGGAGCTGTTTTTT. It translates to CASSLRLAGMGELFF.

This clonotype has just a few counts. CDR3 bases: TGTGCCAGCAGCTTGTCGGAGGGGGAGAGGCCCCAGCATTTT. Translation gives CASSLSEGERPQHF. The chain joins TRBV7-2 to TRBJ1-5; possible D gene TRBD1, 6 bases. The V end lost 3 bases, the J end lost 9 bases, and 15 bases lay between the germline ends. This CDR3 contains 14 residues. In germline, CDR1 is SGHTA, CDR2 FQGNSA.

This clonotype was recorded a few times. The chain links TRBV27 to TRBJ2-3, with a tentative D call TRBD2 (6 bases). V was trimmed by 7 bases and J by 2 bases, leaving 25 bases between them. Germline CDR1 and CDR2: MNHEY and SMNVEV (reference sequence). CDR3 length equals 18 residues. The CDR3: CASNPSEVAEGYTDTQYF. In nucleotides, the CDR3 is TGTGCCAGCAACCCCAGCGAAGTAGCGGAGGGGTACACAGATACGCAGTATTTT.

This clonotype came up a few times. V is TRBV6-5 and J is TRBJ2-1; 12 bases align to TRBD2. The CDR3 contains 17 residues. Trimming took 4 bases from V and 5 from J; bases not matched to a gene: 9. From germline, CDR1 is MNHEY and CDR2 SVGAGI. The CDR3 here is CASSSLPLAGGNNEQFF. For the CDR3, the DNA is TGTGCCAGCAGTTCACTCCCACTAGCGGGAGGAAACAATGAGCAGTTCTTC.

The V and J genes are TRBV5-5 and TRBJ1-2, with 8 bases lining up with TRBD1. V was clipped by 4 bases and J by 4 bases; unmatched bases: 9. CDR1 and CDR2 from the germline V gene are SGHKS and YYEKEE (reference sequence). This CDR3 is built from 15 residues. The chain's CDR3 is CASSVRLDRVYGYTF. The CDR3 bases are TGTGCCAGCAGCGTGAGGTTGGACAGGGTCTATGGCTACACCTTC. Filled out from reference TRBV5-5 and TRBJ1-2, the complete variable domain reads DAGVTQSPTHLIKTRGQQVTLRCSPISGHKSVSWYQQVLGQGPQFIFQYYEKEERGRGNFPDRFSARQFPNYSSELNVNALLLGDSALYLCASSVRLDRVYGYTFGSGTRLTVV.

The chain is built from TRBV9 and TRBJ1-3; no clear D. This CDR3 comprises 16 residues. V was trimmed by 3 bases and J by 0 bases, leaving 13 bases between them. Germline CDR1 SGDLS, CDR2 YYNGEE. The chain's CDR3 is CASSAQIPYSGNTIYF. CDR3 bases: TGTGCCAGCAGCGCTCAAATCCCATACTCTGGAAACACCATATATTTT.

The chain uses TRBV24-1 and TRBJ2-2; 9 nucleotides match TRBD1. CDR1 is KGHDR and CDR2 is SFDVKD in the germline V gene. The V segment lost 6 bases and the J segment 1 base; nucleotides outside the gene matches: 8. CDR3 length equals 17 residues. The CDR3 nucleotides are TGTGCCACCAGTTGGGCCCCGGGACAGGGGAACACCGGGGAGCTGTTTTTT. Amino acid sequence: CATSWAPGQGNTGELFF.

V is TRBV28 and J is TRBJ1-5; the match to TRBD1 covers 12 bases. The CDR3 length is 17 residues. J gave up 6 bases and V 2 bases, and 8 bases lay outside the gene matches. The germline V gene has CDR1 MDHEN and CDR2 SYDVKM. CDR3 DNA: TGTGCCAGCAGTTTAGGGGGGGGACAGGGGGCCGGTCAGCCCCAGCATTTT. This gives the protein CASSLGGGQGAGQPQHF.

In DNA, the CDR3 is TGCAGCGTTGAAGATTACAGGAACTATGGCTACACCTTC. It specifies CSVEDYRNYGYTF. The chain combines TRBV29-1 with TRBJ1-2; tentative D call: TRBD1 (5 bases). V gave up 0 bases and J gave up 2 bases, with 7 bases separating them. There are 13 residues in the CDR3. Germline-derived CDR1 and CDR2 are SQVTM and ANQGSEA.